Described below is a single T cell receptor beta chain sequence and its context. Its antigen is unidentified. The CDR3 extends over 16 amino acids. With 0 bases removed from V and 2 bases from J, the gap between germline ends came to 15 bases. The germline gives CDR1 SGHRS, CDR2 YFSETQ. This sample was taken from a study of OX40 agonist ivuxolimab in advanced cancers. As for the study in general: Among those enrolled, mean age was approximately 62 years (range about 20 to 79) and over 70% were male.

A history of autoimmune disease or systemic immunosuppression excluded patients. At cycle 4 day 1, cycle 7 day 1, and baseline, blood was sampled. Using immunoSEQ multiplex PCR, the repertoire was profiled, and TCRdb retains in-frame clones only, with some absent. The table lists approximately 44,000 clones, 75% to 90% of them singletons. Overall study findings and caveats: Some of the lowest clonal expansion was seen in partial responders at 0.1-3.0 mg/kg.

The chain has TRBV5-1 and TRBJ2-7; D uncertain. This clonotype originated in an adult with an advanced solid tumor such as melanoma, head and neck, liver or kidney cancer. The sample here was CD4+ or CD8+ T cells sorted from blood, taken in a trial of the OX40 agonist ivuxolimab. CDR3 nucleotides: TGCGCCAGCAGCTTGGCCCCCACGCAAGCCCCCTACGAGCAGTACTTC. Residues: CASSLAPTQAPYEQYF.